This is a list of T cell receptor beta chains from one sample in a study of cytomegalovirus exposure and HLA in healthy donors. Profiling relied on immunoSEQ multiplex PCR, and the TCRdb table lists in-frame clones only, not all of them. The table lists about 130,000 clones, around 82% of them singletons. Material for sequencing was PBMCs. These receptors were obtained from a boy aged 10-17 years in good health and CMV-seronegative. The CDR3 runs from the conserved cysteine through the conserved F or W. The D gene is left open where the match is weak. Size is omitted from some rows. Given values are once, few, many or a class for expanded clones.

clone_size: -
cdr3_length: 14
v_call: TRBV7-3
d_call: TRBD1
j_call: TRBJ1-1
cdr3_nt: TGTGCCAGCAGCAAGCAGGGGGCCACAACTGAAGCTTTCTTT
cdr3_aa: CASSKQGATTEAFF

clone_size: -
cdr3_length: 18
v_call: TRBV7-9
d_call: TRBD2
j_call: TRBJ2-7
cdr3_nt: TGTGCCAGCAGCTCCACCGGGTCCGAGCGGGAGGCCCCCTACGAGCAGTACTTC
cdr3_aa: CASSSTGSEREAPYEQYF

clone_size: -
cdr3_length: 13
v_call: TRBV9
d_call: -
j_call: TRBJ1-5
cdr3_nt: TGTGCCAGCAGCCAACTGGGGAGTCAGCCCCAGCATTTT
cdr3_aa: CASSQLGSQPQHF

clone_size: -
cdr3_length: 13
v_call: TRBV9
d_call: TRBD1
j_call: TRBJ1-1
cdr3_nt: TGTGCCAGCAGCGTCCAGGGGGACACTGAAGCTTTCTTT
cdr3_aa: CASSVQGDTEAFF

clone_size: -
cdr3_length: 15
v_call: TRBV5-6
d_call: TRBD2
j_call: TRBJ2-2
cdr3_nt: TGTGCCAGCAGCTTTAGCGGGGTTCGATCCGGGGAGCTGTTTTTT
cdr3_aa: CASSFSGVRSGELFF

clone_size: -
cdr3_length: 15
v_call: TRBV18
d_call: -
j_call: TRBJ1-1
cdr3_nt: TGTGCCAGCTCACCAGGAGTCCAGGGGAACACTGAAGCTTTCTTT
cdr3_aa: CASSPGVQGNTEAFF

clone_size: once
cdr3_length: 15
v_call: TRBV11-2
d_call: -
j_call: TRBJ2-5
cdr3_nt: TGTGCCAGCAGCTTGGGGGCGGGGGCCGCGGAGACCCAGTACTTC
cdr3_aa: CASSLGAGAAETQYF

clone_size: -
cdr3_length: 18
v_call: TRBV4-1
d_call: -
j_call: TRBJ1-3
cdr3_nt: TGCGCCAGCAGCCAAGAGGGGGGGGGCGGTGGCTCTGGAAACACCATATATTTT
cdr3_aa: CASSQEGGGGGSGNTIYF

clone_size: -
cdr3_length: 18
v_call: TRBV7-8
d_call: TRBD1
j_call: TRBJ1-4
cdr3_nt: TGTGCCAGCAGCTATAACCTAAGGACCGGGACAGGGTTTGAAAAACTGTTTTTT
cdr3_aa: CASSYNLRTGTGFEKLFF

clone_size: -
cdr3_length: 14
v_call: TRBV7-2
d_call: TRBD1
j_call: TRBJ2-7
cdr3_nt: TGTGCCAGCAGCCAACGGGACAGTCACCACGAGCAGTACTTC
cdr3_aa: CASSQRDSHHEQYF

clone_size: -
cdr3_length: 11
v_call: TRBV12-5
d_call: -
j_call: TRBJ2-7
cdr3_nt: TGTGCTAGTGGAAACGGCTACGAGCAGTACTTC
cdr3_aa: CASGNGYEQYF

clone_size: -
cdr3_length: 14
v_call: TRBV30
d_call: -
j_call: TRBJ1-3
cdr3_nt: TGTGCCTGGAGTCTGTCACTCTCTGGAAACACCATATATTTT
cdr3_aa: CAWSLSLSGNTIYF

clone_size: -
cdr3_length: 13
v_call: TRBV2
d_call: -
j_call: TRBJ1-1
cdr3_nt: TGTGCCAGCAGCCAGGGGATCTTTACTGAAGCTTTCTTT
cdr3_aa: CASSQGIFTEAFF

clone_size: -
cdr3_length: 15
v_call: TRBV10-3
d_call: TRBD1
j_call: TRBJ1-1
cdr3_nt: TGTGCCATCACCGCGACAGGGAGAGGTAACACTGAAGCTTTCTTT
cdr3_aa: CAITATGRGNTEAFF

clone_size: -
cdr3_length: 15
v_call: TRBV7-2
d_call: TRBD2
j_call: TRBJ2-3
cdr3_nt: TGTGCCAGCAGCCCAGCGGGAGGTGGGACAGATACGCAGTATTTT
cdr3_aa: CASSPAGGGTDTQYF

clone_size: -
cdr3_length: 13
v_call: TRBV18
d_call: TRBD1
j_call: TRBJ1-3
cdr3_nt: TGTGCCAGCTCACCGGGACAGGGAAACACCATATATTTT
cdr3_aa: CASSPGQGNTIYF

clone_size: -
cdr3_length: 16
v_call: TRBV29-1
d_call: TRBD1
j_call: TRBJ1-2
cdr3_nt: TGCAGCGTCCTAACGACAGGGGGTGTTTTCGGCTATGGCTACACCTTC
cdr3_aa: CSVLTTGGVFGYGYTF

clone_size: -
cdr3_length: 13
v_call: TRBV27
d_call: -
j_call: TRBJ1-2
cdr3_nt: TGTGCCAGCAGTTTCGACACCAGATATGGCTACACCTTC
cdr3_aa: CASSFDTRYGYTF

clone_size: -
cdr3_length: 16
v_call: TRBV27
d_call: -
j_call: TRBJ1-1
cdr3_nt: TGTGCCAGCAGTCTACCCCCCACGGGGCGGGGCACTGAAGCTTTCTTT
cdr3_aa: CASSLPPTGRGTEAFF

clone_size: -
cdr3_length: 12
v_call: TRBV7-9
d_call: -
j_call: TRBJ2-4
cdr3_nt: TGTGCCAGCAGCTTAGATCGCAGGGCGTTACACTTC
cdr3_aa: CASSLDRRALHF

clone_size: few
cdr3_length: 15
v_call: TRBV5-5
d_call: -
j_call: TRBJ1-1
cdr3_nt: TGTGCCAGCAGCTTGGCACAGGGAAAGAACACTGAAGCTTTCTTT
cdr3_aa: CASSLAQGKNTEAFF

clone_size: -
cdr3_length: 13
v_call: TRBV27
d_call: -
j_call: TRBJ2-2
cdr3_nt: TGTGCCAGCAGTTGGGCTACCACCGGGGAGCTGTTTTTT
cdr3_aa: CASSWATTGELFF

clone_size: -
cdr3_length: 14
v_call: TRBV2
d_call: TRBD2
j_call: TRBJ2-1
cdr3_nt: TGTGCCAGCAGCCCCCAGCGGGGTGTGAATGAGCAGTTCTTC
cdr3_aa: CASSPQRGVNEQFF

clone_size: -
cdr3_length: 16
v_call: TRBV7-9
d_call: TRBD2
j_call: TRBJ2-5
cdr3_nt: TGTGCCAGCAGCATGGGGACTAGCAGTACCCAAGAGACCCAGTACTTC
cdr3_aa: CASSMGTSSTQETQYF

clone_size: few
cdr3_length: 15
v_call: TRBV9
d_call: TRBD2
j_call: TRBJ2-3
cdr3_nt: TGTGCCAGCAGCGTAGAAGCGGGAGGGAGGGATACGCAGTATTTT
cdr3_aa: CASSVEAGGRDTQYF

clone_size: -
cdr3_length: 14
v_call: TRBV29-1
d_call: -
j_call: TRBJ1-2
cdr3_nt: TGCAGCGTTGTTGGTGAGGGTGGGAACTATGGCTACACCTTC
cdr3_aa: CSVVGEGGNYGYTF

clone_size: -
cdr3_length: 14
v_call: TRBV19
d_call: TRBD2
j_call: TRBJ2-1
cdr3_nt: TGTGCCAGTAGTAGGTCTAGCGGGTACGGTGAGCAGTTCTTC
cdr3_aa: CASSRSSGYGEQFF

clone_size: -
cdr3_length: 15
v_call: TRBV11-2
d_call: -
j_call: TRBJ2-7
cdr3_nt: TGTGCCAGCAGCTTAGCGGGATCGACTGCCTACGAGCAGTACTTC
cdr3_aa: CASSLAGSTAYEQYF

clone_size: -
cdr3_length: 18
v_call: TRBV5-4
d_call: TRBD2
j_call: TRBJ2-1
cdr3_nt: TGTGCCAGCAGCCGTTTTGTAGGACTAGCGGGGGAAACCAATGAGCAGTTCTTC
cdr3_aa: CASSRFVGLAGETNEQFF

clone_size: -
cdr3_length: 15
v_call: TRBV9
d_call: -
j_call: TRBJ2-7
cdr3_nt: TGTGCCAGCAGCGTAGCTACTGTACAGATTTACGAGCAGTACTTC
cdr3_aa: CASSVATVQIYEQYF

clone_size: -
cdr3_length: 14
v_call: TRBV4-3
d_call: -
j_call: TRBJ2-7
cdr3_nt: TGCGCCAGCAGCCAAGAGGCAGGGCTCTACGAGCAGTACTTC
cdr3_aa: CASSQEAGLYEQYF

clone_size: few
cdr3_length: 16
v_call: TRBV6-6
d_call: -
j_call: TRBJ1-5
cdr3_nt: TGTGCCAGCAGTTACCCGGACTCTTACAGCAATCAGCCCCAGCATTTT
cdr3_aa: CASSYPDSYSNQPQHF

clone_size: -
cdr3_length: 12
v_call: TRBV2
d_call: -
j_call: TRBJ1-3
cdr3_nt: TGTGCCAGCCACAGTGATGGAAACACCATATATTTT
cdr3_aa: CASHSDGNTIYF

clone_size: -
cdr3_length: 13
v_call: TRBV10-3
d_call: -
j_call: TRBJ2-1
cdr3_nt: TGTGCCATCAGTGATCAGGGGACAAATGAGCAGTTCTTC
cdr3_aa: CAISDQGTNEQFF

clone_size: -
cdr3_length: 15
v_call: TRBV5-6
d_call: -
j_call: TRBJ2-7
cdr3_nt: TGTGCCAGCACCCGGGAACTGGGTTACCCCTACGAGCAGTACTTC
cdr3_aa: CASTRELGYPYEQYF

clone_size: -
cdr3_length: 15
v_call: TRBV7-9
d_call: -
j_call: TRBJ1-6
cdr3_nt: TGTGCCAGCAGCTCAACGAGGGCAGGAGATGCACCCCTCCACTTT
cdr3_aa: CASSSTRAGDAPLHF

clone_size: -
cdr3_length: 15
v_call: TRBV11-2
d_call: TRBD1
j_call: TRBJ2-7
cdr3_nt: TGTGCCAGCAGCCCCGAAGGGACAGGGTGGGCCGAGCAGTACTTC
cdr3_aa: CASSPEGTGWAEQYF

clone_size: -
cdr3_length: 15
v_call: TRBV28
d_call: TRBD2
j_call: TRBJ2-7
cdr3_nt: TGTGCCAGCAGTATCGGACTAGCGGGATCGGAAGAGCAGTACTTC
cdr3_aa: CASSIGLAGSEEQYF